The T cell receptor (beta chain) under discussion was sequenced for a study of blood T cell repertoires in COVID-19. About the study: Both acute and convalescent COVID-19 samples were obtained from the United States, Italy and Spain. PBMCs, B-cell-depleted T cells, or T cells were the source of the cDNA or gDNA that made up the material.

TCRdb's copy holds only in-frame clones and misses some; the assay was immunoSEQ multiplex PCR. In the table there are approximately 240,000 clones, around 80% of which are singletons. Seattle researchers signed up patients amid active infection and tracked them longitudinally. V dropped 5 bases and J dropped 5; count of bases not matched to a gene: 8. This CDR3 has 15 amino acids. Per the germline V gene, CDR1 is SGHAT and CDR2 is FQNNGV. Sequencing input: peripheral blood. This TCR came from a woman younger than 45 with COVID-19, enrolled during active disease. The rearrangement joins TRBV11-2 to TRBJ2-5, with 10 bases that match TRBD2. The CDR3 is CASSPASGGTETQYF. CDR3 in DNA: TGTGCCAGCAGCCCCGCTAGCGGGGGAACGGAGACCCAGTACTTC.